A single sample gave rise to the 21 T cell receptor beta chains below, sequenced in a study of blood T cell repertoires in COVID-19. Produced via immunoSEQ multiplex PCR; TCRdb's table is partial and in-frame only. Among about 480,000 clones listed, 87% were seen once. Sequencing was done on a sample of PBMCs or T cells enriched from blood (not recorded which). These receptors all come from a woman under 30 with acute COVID-19.

In the case of this clone: One junction end does not reproduce the germline sequence, and a read error may be involved. This sample includes further DNA sequences coding for the same CDR3. The V call is TRBV11-2, the J call TRBJ1-6; D gene ambiguous. From germline, CDR1 is SGHAT and CDR2 FQNNGV. The CDR3 consists of 15 residues. This CDR3 is CASSLGSSYNSPLHF. The CDR3, as DNA: TGTGCCAGCAGTTTAGGTAGCTCCTATAATTCACCCCTCCACTTT.

This clone occurred once. The chain joins TRBV18 to TRBJ2-1; 7 positions agree with TRBD2. Germline V lookup: CDR1 KGHSH, CDR2 LQKENI. The CDR3 sequence is 16 residues long. Trimming at V came to 0 bases and at J to 4 bases, leaving 6 bases not matched to a gene. CDR3 sequence reads: CASSPPGGRPYNEQFF. The CDR3 region has the DNA TGTGCCAGCTCACCACCCGGCGGGAGACCTTACAATGAGCAGTTCTTC.

The chain combines TRBV5-6 with TRBJ2-1; 12 bases line up with TRBD1. V lost 4 bases and J lost 7; bases outside the gene matches: 6. CDR3 length: 15 residues. CDR1 is SGHDT and CDR2 is YYEEEE in the germline V gene. CDR3 DNA: TGTGCCAGCAGCCCGGGACAGGGGGCGGGTAATGAGCAGTTCTTC. Its translation is CASSPGQGAGNEQFF. Drawing the rest from reference TRBV5-6 and TRBJ2-1, the complete variable domain is DAGVTQSPTHLIKTRGQQVTLRCSPKSGHDTVSWYQQALGQGPQFIFQYYEEEERQRGNFPDRFSGHQFPNYSSELNVNALLLGDSALYLCASSPGQGAGNEQFFGPGTRLTVL.

The V call is TRBV9, the J call TRBJ2-7, with 9 positions matching TRBD1. V dropped 0 bases and J dropped 5; count of bases not matched to a gene: 6. The CDR3 has 15 amino acids. From germline, CDR1 is SGDLS and CDR2 YYNGEE. The CDR3 loop reads CASSVAGTGTHEQYF. The CDR3 bases are TGTGCCAGCAGCGTAGCGGGGACAGGGACCCACGAGCAGTACTTC. The variable domain in full, with the rest retrieved from reference TRBV9 and TRBJ2-7, is DSGVTQTPKHLITATGQRVTLRCSPRSGDLSVYWYQQSLDQGLQFLIQYYNGEERAKGNILERFSAQQFPDLHSELNLSSLELGDSALYFCASSVAGTGTHEQYFGPGTRLTVT.

The chain uses TRBV28 and TRBJ2-7; 7 bases line up with TRBD1. Germline V gives CDR1 MDHEN, CDR2 SYDVKM. The V segment lost 4 bases and the J segment 2 bases; nucleotides outside the gene matches: 8. There are 15 residues in the CDR3. CDR3 region: CASSSRDRTPYEQYF. CDR3 in DNA: TGTGCCAGCAGTTCCCGGGACAGAACCCCCTACGAGCAGTACTTC.

The chain carries TRBV7-9 and TRBJ2-1; 7 bases fit TRBD1. Germline values: CDR1 SEHNR, CDR2 FQNEAQ (reference sequence). Trimming at V came to 5 bases and at J to 5 bases, leaving 15 bases not matched to a gene. The CDR3 is made up of 17 amino acids. CDR3 protein: CASSPRGRGQNHNEQFF. The CDR3 DNA follows: TGTGCCAGCAGCCCAAGGGGTAGGGGACAGAATCACAATGAGCAGTTCTTC.

DNA of the CDR3: TGTGCCAGCTCACTCAGCGGGAACTCCTACGAGCAGTACTTC. Encoded protein: CASSLSGNSYEQYF. This chain links TRBV18 with TRBJ2-7, with TRBD2 matching over 7 bases. V trimming: 4 bases; J trimming: 0 bases; junction bases outside the gene matches: 3. Looked up from germline, CDR1 is KGHSH and CDR2 is LQKENI. The CDR3 has 14 amino acids.

The chain carries TRBV6-5 and TRBJ1-1; TRBD1 might be the D (5 bases). V was pared by 7 bases and J by 8 bases, with 14 bases between. CDR3 length equals 12 residues. Germline-derived CDR1 and CDR2 are MNHEY and SVGAGI. CDR3 region: CASNTLRGEAFF. CDR3 bases: TGTGCCAGCAACACCCTAAGGGGAGAAGCTTTCTTT.

The V and J genes are TRBV7-6 and TRBJ1-2; 9 bases line up with TRBD1. Germline V gives CDR1 SGHVS, CDR2 FNYEAQ. The length of the CDR3 is 17 residues. J lost 4 bases, V lost 1 base, and 10 bases had no gene match. Written as DNA, the CDR3 is TGTGCCAGCAGCTTAGGGACAGGGGTTGCTATGCTCTATGGCTACACCTTC. Its translation is CASSLGTGVAMLYGYTF.

This chain uses TRBV18 with TRBJ1-1; D gene unclear. The V end lost 2 bases, the J end lost 6 bases, and 10 bases lay between the germline ends. The germline V gene has CDR1 KGHSH and CDR2 LQKENI. The CDR3 spans 13 residues. The CDR3 region has the DNA TGTGCCAGCTCACCATCCTCCGGGTCTGAAGCTTTCTTT. Its translation: CASSPSSGSEAFF. Using reference TRBV18 and TRBJ1-1 for the parts outside the CDR3, the full variable domain is NAGVMQNPRHLVRRRGQEARLRCSPMKGHSHVYWYRQLPEEGLKFMVYLQKENIIDESGMPKERFSAEFPKEGPSILRIQQVVRGDSAAYFCASSPSSGSEAFFGQGTRLTVV.

The chain recombines TRBV7-9 with TRBJ1-4; possibly TRBD1 for D (6 bases). The ends were cut back, 5 bases at V and 7 bases at J, with 23 bases in the middle. The germline CDR1 and CDR2 sequences are SEHNR and FQNEAQ (reference sequence). This CDR3 spans 17 amino acids. The CDR3 protein is CASSQGADGGAREKLFF. CDR3 bases: TGTGCCAGCAGCCAAGGGGCTGATGGGGGGGCGCGTGAAAAACTGTTTTTT.

V gene TRBV7-8 combines with J gene TRBJ2-1, with D possibly TRBD1 on 6 matching bases. CDR1 and CDR2 (germline): SGHVS, FQNEAQ. The CDR3 totals 13 residues. V lost 1 base and J lost 9, with 10 bases in between. The CDR3 DNA sequence: TGTGCCAGCAGCTTAGAAATAGGGGGTGAGCAGTTCTTC. This gives the protein CASSLEIGGEQFF.

The CDR3 DNA follows: TGTGCCACGCTGGGACAGGGGGCTAATGAGCAGTTCTTC. Residues: CATLGQGANEQFF. The chain has TRBV10-3 and TRBJ2-1, with 12 nucleotides matching TRBD1. The CDR3 is 13 amino acids. Trimming at V came to 10 bases and at J to 7 bases, leaving 5 bases not matched to a gene. Germline CDR1 reads ENHRY; CDR2 reads SYGVKD.

The chain employs TRBV11-2 and TRBJ1-5, with unresolved D. This CDR3 region has 18 residues. The germline gives CDR1 SGHAT, CDR2 FQNNGV. Trimming pared 6 bases from V and 0 bases from J, leaving 21 bases between. For the CDR3, the DNA is TGTGCCAGCAGATCGGTCCCCCCAGGCATATATAGCAATCAGCCCCAGCATTTT. Translating gives CASRSVPPGIYSNQPQHF.

CDR3 sequence (DNA): TGTGCCAGTAGTACAGGGTATTCAGAGACCCAGTACTTC. It is translated as CASSTGYSETQYF. This chain links TRBV19 with TRBJ2-5, with D maybe TRBD1 (5 bases). Germline V lookup: CDR1 LNHDA, CDR2 SQIVND (reference sequence). The CDR3 runs to 13 residues. V lost 4 bases to trimming and J lost 4 bases, with 10 bases between them. The variable domain in full, with the rest retrieved from reference TRBV19 and TRBJ2-5, is DGGITQSPKYLFRKEGQNVTLSCEQNLNHDAMYWYRQDPGQGLRLIYYSQIVNDFQKGDIAEGYSVSREKKESFPLTVTSAQKNPTAFYLCASSTGYSETQYFGPGTRLLVL.

V and J are TRBV28 and TRBJ2-7; the D is unclear. The CDR3 totals 20 residues. The V gene lost 2 bases and the J gene lost 3 bases, with 29 bases spanning the gap. Germline CDR1 is MDHEN and CDR2 is SYDVKM. The CDR3 is CASSLTPPHDLASPLYEQYF. CDR3 in DNA: TGTGCCAGCAGTTTAACACCCCCCCACGACTTGGCTAGTCCACTCTACGAGCAGTACTTC.

The chain employs TRBV12-3 or TRBV12-4 and TRBJ1-2; the D is unclear. The CDR3 sequence is 13 residues long. V was clipped by 2 bases and J by 8 bases, with 12 bases between them. CDR3 region: CASSLWQDYGYTF. The CDR3 coding sequence is TGTGCCAGCAGTTTATGGCAGGATTACGGCTACACCTTC.

This chain joins TRBV24-1 and TRBJ2-2; no definite D call. The germline CDR1 and CDR2 sequences are KGHDR and SFDVKD. The germline V and J ends were trimmed by 2 bases and 0 bases, with 12 bases remaining between them. The CDR3 covers 17 residues. The CDR3 DNA follows: TGTGCCACCAGTGATTCCCAACATTCCGCGAACACCGGGGAGCTGTTTTTT. Translation: CATSDSQHSANTGELFF.

This chain joins TRBV28 and TRBJ1-1; possibly TRBD1 for D (6 bases). The V end lost 2 bases, the J end lost 5 bases, and 12 bases lay between the germline ends. Germline V gene lookup returns CDR1 MDHEN and CDR2 SYDVKM. The CDR3 is 14 residues long. CDR3 coding DNA: TGTGCCAGCAGTTTACGAGGGGGGGGTACTGAAGCTTTCTTT. Its protein product is CASSLRGGGTEAFF.

V usage is TRBV4-1 and J usage is TRBJ2-1; possible D gene TRBD2, 6 bases. V lost 3 bases and J lost 9, with 15 bases in between. Germline lookup yields CDR1 MGHRA and CDR2 YSYEKL. CDR3 length: 14 residues. The CDR3 DNA reads TGCGCCAGCAGCCACCGTAAAGGAGGGGTTGAGCAGTTCTTC. Protein product: CASSHRKGGVEQFF.

The gene calls are TRBV6-5 and TRBJ2-6; 11 bases are shared with TRBD1. The V segment lost 8 bases and the J segment 2 bases; nucleotides outside the gene matches: 2. The V gene's germline CDR1 is MNHEY and CDR2 SVGAGI. The CDR3 has 15 amino acids. CDR3 amino acids: CASGQGAAGANVLTF. The CDR3, as DNA: TGTGCCAGCGGACAGGGGGCCGCTGGGGCCAACGTCCTGACTTTC.